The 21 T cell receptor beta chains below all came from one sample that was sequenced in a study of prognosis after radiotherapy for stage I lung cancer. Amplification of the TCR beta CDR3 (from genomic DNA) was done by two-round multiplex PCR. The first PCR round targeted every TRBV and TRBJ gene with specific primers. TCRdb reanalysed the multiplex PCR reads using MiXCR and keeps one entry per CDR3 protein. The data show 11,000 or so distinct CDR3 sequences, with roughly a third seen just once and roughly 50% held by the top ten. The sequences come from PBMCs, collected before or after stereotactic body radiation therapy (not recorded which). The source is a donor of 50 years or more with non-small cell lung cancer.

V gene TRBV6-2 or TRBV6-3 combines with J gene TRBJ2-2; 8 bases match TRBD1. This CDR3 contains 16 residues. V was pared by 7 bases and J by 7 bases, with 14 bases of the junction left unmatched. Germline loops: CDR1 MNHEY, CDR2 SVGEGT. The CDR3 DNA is TGTGCCAGCATTGCCCAGGGGGCCCGAGGAAACGGGGAGCTGTTTTTT. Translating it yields CASIAQGARGNGELFF.

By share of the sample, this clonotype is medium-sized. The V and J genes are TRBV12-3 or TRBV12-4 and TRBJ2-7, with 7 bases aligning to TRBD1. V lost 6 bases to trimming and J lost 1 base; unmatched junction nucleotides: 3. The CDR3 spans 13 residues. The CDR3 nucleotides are TGTGCCAGCAGACGGGGACAGTCCTACGAGCAGTACTTC. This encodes CASRRGQSYEQYF.

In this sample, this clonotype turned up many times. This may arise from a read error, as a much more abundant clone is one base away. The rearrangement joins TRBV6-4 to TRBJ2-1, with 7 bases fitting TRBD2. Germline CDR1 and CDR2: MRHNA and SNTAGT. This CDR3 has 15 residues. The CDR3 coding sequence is TGTGCCAGCAGTGACCTAGCGGAGGGCTACAATGAGCAGCTCTTC. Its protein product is CASSDLAEGYNEQLF.

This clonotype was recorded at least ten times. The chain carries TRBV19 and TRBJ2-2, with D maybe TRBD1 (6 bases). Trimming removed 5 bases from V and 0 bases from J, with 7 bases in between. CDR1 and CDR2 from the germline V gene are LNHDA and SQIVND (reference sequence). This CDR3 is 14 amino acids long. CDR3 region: CASSYRANTGELFF. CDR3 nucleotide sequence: TGTGCCAGTAGTTACAGGGCGAACACCGGGGAGCTGTTTTTT.

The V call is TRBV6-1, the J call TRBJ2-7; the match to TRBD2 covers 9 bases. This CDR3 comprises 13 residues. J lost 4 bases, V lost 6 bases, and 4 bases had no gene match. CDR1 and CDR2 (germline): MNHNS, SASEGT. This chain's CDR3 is CASRTSGIYEQYF. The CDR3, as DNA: TGTGCCAGCAGGACTAGCGGTATTTACGAGCAGTACTTC.

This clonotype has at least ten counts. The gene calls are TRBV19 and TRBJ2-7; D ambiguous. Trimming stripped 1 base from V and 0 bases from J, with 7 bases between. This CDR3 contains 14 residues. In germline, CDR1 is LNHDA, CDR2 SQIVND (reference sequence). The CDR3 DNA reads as TGTGCCAGTAGTATAGGTCCGAGCTCCTACGAGCAGTACTTC. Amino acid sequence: CASSIGPSSYEQYF.

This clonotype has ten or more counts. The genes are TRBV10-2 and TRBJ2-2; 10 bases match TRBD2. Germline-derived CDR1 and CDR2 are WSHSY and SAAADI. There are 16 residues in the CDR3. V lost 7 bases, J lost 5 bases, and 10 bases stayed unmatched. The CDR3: CASTISGGRKTGELFF. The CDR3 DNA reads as TGCGCCAGCACTATTAGCGGGGGGCGTAAAACCGGGGAGCTGTTTTTT.

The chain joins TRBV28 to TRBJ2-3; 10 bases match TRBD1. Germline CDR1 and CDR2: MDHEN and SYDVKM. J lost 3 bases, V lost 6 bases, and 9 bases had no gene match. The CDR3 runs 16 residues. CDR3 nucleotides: TGTGCCAGCAGCAGGACGGGACAGGGGAGGACAGATACGCAGTATTTT. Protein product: CASSRTGQGRTDTQYF.

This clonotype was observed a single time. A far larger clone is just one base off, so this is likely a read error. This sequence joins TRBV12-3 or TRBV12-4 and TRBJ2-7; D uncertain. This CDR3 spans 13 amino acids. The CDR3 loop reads CASSLEGRYGYNF. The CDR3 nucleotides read TGTGCCAGCAGTTTAGAGGGCAGGTATGGCTACAACTTC.

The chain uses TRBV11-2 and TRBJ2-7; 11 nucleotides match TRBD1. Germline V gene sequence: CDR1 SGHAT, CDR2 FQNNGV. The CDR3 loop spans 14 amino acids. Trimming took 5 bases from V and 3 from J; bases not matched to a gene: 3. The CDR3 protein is CASSKDRGHYEQYV. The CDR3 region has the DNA TGTGCCAGCAGCAAGGACAGGGGGCACTACGAGCAGTACGTC.

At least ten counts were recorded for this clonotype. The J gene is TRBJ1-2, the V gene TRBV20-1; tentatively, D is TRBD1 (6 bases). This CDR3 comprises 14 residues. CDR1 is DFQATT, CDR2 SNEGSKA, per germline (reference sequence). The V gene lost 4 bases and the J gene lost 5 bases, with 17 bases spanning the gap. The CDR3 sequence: CSAMIPGRGYGYTF. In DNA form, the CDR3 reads TGCAGTGCTATGATTCCCGGCAGGGGATATGGCTACACCTTC.

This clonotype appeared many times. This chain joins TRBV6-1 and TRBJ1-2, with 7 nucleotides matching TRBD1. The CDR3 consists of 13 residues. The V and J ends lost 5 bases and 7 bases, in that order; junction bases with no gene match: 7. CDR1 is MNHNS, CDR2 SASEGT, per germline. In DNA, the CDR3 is TGTGCCAGCAGTCCCGACAGGGCGAGTGGCTACACCTTC. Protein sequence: CASSPDRASGYTF.

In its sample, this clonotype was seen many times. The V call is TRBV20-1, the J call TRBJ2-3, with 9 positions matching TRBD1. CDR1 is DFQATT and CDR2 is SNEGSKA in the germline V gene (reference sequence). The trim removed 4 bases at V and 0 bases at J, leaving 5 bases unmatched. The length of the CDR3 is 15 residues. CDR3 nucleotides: TGCAGTGCTACGAACAGGGGGCGAAGCACAGATACGCAGTATTTT. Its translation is CSATNRGRSTDTQYF.

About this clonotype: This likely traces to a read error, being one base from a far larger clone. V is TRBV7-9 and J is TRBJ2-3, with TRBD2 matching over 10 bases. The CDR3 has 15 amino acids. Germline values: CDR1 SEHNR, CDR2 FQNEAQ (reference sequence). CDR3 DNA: TGTGCCAGCAGCCTAGCGGGAGTTCAAACAGATACGCAGTATTTT. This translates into CASSLAGVQTDTQYF.

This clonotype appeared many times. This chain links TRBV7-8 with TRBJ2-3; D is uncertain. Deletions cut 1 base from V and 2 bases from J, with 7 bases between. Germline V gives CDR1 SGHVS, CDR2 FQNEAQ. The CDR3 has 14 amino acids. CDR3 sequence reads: CASSLGPHTDTQYF. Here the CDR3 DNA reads TGTGCCAGCAGCTTAGGACCTCACACAGATACGCAGTATTTT.

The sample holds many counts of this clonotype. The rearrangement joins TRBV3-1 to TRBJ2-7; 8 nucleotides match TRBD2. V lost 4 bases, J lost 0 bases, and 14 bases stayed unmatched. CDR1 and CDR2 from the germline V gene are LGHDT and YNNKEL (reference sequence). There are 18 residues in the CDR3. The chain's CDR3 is CASSPPWGGGSSSYEQYV. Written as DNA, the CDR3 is TGTGCCAGCAGCCCCCCCTGGGGCGGGGGGTCGAGCTCCTACGAGCAGTACGTC.

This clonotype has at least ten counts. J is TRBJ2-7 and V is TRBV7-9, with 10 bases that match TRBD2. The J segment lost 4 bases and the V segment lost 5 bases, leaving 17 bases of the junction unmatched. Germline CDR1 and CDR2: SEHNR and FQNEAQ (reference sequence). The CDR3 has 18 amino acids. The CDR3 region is CASSSLRGDIAGGYEQYF. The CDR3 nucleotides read TGTGCCAGCAGCAGTTTGCGAGGAGACATAGCGGGAGGATACGAGCAGTACTTC.

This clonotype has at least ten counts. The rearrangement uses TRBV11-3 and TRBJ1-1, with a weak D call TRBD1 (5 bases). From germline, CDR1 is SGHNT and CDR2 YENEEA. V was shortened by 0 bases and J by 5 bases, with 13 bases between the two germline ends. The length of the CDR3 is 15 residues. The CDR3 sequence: CASSLDGQRGTEAFF. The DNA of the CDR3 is TGTGCCAGCAGCTTAGATGGGCAACGGGGGACTGAAGCTTTCTTT. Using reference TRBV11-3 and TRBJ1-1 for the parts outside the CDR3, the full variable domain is EAGVVQSPRYKIIEKKQPVAFWCNPISGHNTLYWYLQNLGQGPELLIRYENEEAVDDSQLPKDRFSAERLKGVDSTLKIQPAELGDSAVYLCASSLDGQRGTEAFFGQGTRLTVV.

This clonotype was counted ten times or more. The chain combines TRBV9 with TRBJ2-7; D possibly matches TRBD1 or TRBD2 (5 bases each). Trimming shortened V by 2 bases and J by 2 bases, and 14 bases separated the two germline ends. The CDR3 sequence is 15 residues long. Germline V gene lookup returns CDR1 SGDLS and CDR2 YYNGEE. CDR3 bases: TGTGCCAGCAGCGTCGGACAATTTAGCGCCTACGAGCAGTACTTC. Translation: CASSVGQFSAYEQYF.

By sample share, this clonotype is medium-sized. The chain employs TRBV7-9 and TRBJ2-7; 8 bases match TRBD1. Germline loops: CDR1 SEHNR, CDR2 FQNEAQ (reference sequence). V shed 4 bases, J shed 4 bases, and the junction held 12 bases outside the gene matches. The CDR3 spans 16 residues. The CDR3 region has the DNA TGTGCCAGCAGCTCCGACTCCGGGACAGGTTTATACGAGCAGTACGTC. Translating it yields CASSSDSGTGLYEQYV.

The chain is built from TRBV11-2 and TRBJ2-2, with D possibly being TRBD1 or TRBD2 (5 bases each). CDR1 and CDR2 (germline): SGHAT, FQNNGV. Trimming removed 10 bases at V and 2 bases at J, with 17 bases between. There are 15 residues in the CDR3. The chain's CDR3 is CATRKLGGNTGELFF. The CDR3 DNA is TGTGCCACGAGAAAACTTGGGGGAAACACCGGGGAGCTGTTTTTT.